A single T cell receptor (beta chain) is shown here with its context. Its cognate antigen is unknown. The data stem from a study of cytomegalovirus exposure and HLA in healthy donors. Study-wide findings and caveats: In vitro data verified a few CMV-associated chains as specific for CMV antigens. Only CMV serostatus was available as immune exposure information.

The V gene end was trimmed by 2 bases and the J gene end by 6 bases; junction bases not matched to a gene: 12. Germline V lookup: CDR1 SGHTA, CDR2 FQGNSA. This CDR3 has 16 residues. PCR primers comprised 60 Vbeta and 13 Jbeta primers. Produced via immunoSEQ multiplex PCR; TCRdb's table is partial and in-frame only. In the table there are some 180,000 clones, over 65% of which are singletons. This clonotype was obtained from a woman aged 55 to 70 in good health and CMV-seropositive. Sequenced material: PBMCs. V gene TRBV7-2 combines with J gene TRBJ2-7; 8 nucleotides line up with TRBD1. This chain's CDR3 is CASSLSWTGPRGEQYF. CDR3 coding DNA: TGTGCCAGCAGCTTATCCTGGACAGGGCCGCGGGGCGAGCAGTACTTC.